The 30 T cell receptor beta chains presented below share a single source sample, sequenced in a study of cytomegalovirus exposure and HLA in healthy donors. PCR amplification relied on 60 Vbeta primers (plus 13 Jbeta primers). Using immunoSEQ multiplex PCR, the repertoire was profiled, and TCRdb retains in-frame clones only, with some absent. The sample holds 220,000 or so clones, roughly 75% seen once. Sample: PBMCs. These receptor sequences come from a woman aged 30 to 39 in good health and CMV-seronegative.

The rearrangement joins TRBV6-4 to TRBJ2-3, with D possibly being TRBD2 (6 bases). In germline, CDR1 is MRHNA, CDR2 SNTAGT. Trimming removed 2 bases at V and 4 bases at J, with 10 bases between. The CDR3 sequence is 14 residues long. CDR3 coding DNA: TGTGCCAGCAGTGACACCCCGGGGGCAGATACGCAGTATTTT. Translated: CASSDTPGADTQYF.

The V call is TRBV7-9, the J call TRBJ2-7; TRBD1 aligns across 11 bases. The CDR3 spans 14 residues. Germline V gives CDR1 SEHNR, CDR2 FQNEAQ (reference sequence). V was pared by 4 bases and J by 5 bases, with 4 bases of the junction left unmatched. CDR3 region: CASSSVGQGDEQYF. As DNA, the CDR3 is TGTGCCAGCAGCTCAGTGGGACAGGGGGACGAGCAGTACTTC.

This sequence joins TRBV11-2 and TRBJ2-1; 11 bases match TRBD2. This CDR3 is 16 amino acids long. Looked up from germline, CDR1 is SGHAT and CDR2 is FQNNGV. V dropped 2 bases and J dropped 4; count of bases not matched to a gene: 4. The DNA for the CDR3 is TGTGCCAGCAGCTTAATTCTAGCGGGGGGTTACAATGAGCAGTTCTTC. Translating gives CASSLILAGGYNEQFF. The full variable domain, its missing parts supplied by reference TRBV11-2 and TRBJ2-1, is EAGVAQSPRYKIIEKRQSVAFWCNPISGHATLYWYQQILGQGPKLLIQFQNNGVVDDSQLPKDRFSAERLKGVDSTLKIQPAKLEDSAVYLCASSLILAGGYNEQFFGPGTRLTVL.

V gene TRBV4-1 combines with J gene TRBJ1-5; tentative D call: TRBD1 (5 bases). V was pared by 4 bases and J by 6 bases, with 13 bases between. From germline, CDR1 is MGHRA and CDR2 YSYEKL. The CDR3 loop spans 14 amino acids. The CDR3 loop reads CASSPGREGQPQHF. The CDR3 DNA follows: TGCGCCAGCAGCCCGGGACGGGAGGGTCAGCCCCAGCATTTT.

The CDR3 reads CASSGQITDTQYF. The DNA of the CDR3 is TGCGCCAGCAGTGGCCAGATAACAGATACGCAGTATTTT. The V call is TRBV10-1, the J call TRBJ2-3; D gene ambiguous. This CDR3 comprises 13 residues. V was cut by 4 bases and J by 3 bases, with 8 bases left in between. Germline CDR1 and CDR2: WNHNN and SYGVQD (reference sequence).

V is TRBV6-1 and J is TRBJ1-5, with TRBD1 as a possible D gene (5 bases). Germline CDR1 and CDR2: MNHNS and SASEGT. With 4 bases removed from V and 3 bases from J, the gap between germline ends came to 13 bases. CDR3 length equals 15 residues. CDR3 residues: CASSGPAGYNQPQHF. CDR3 sequence (DNA): TGTGCCAGCAGTGGACCCGCAGGGTACAATCAGCCCCAGCATTTT.

CDR3 bases: TGCAGCGTGCCCGGCGGAGTGTATGGCTACACCTTC. It yields the protein CSVPGGVYGYTF. The chain carries TRBV29-1 and TRBJ1-2; D gene uncertain. The CDR3 runs to 12 residues. Between the trimmed V and J ends, which lost 6 bases and 5 bases, there was a span of 13 bases. The germline V gene has CDR1 SQVTM and CDR2 ANQGSEA.

This clone appeared a few times. The chain employs TRBV2 and TRBJ2-1; TRBD2 matches 14 bases. Germline lookup yields CDR1 SNHLY and CDR2 FYNNEI. Losses at the gene ends were 5 bases for V and 10 bases for J; bases not matched to a gene: 7. CDR3 size: 15 residues. The CDR3 loop is CASSQGLAGAREQFF. For the CDR3, the DNA is TGTGCCAGCAGTCAGGGACTAGCGGGGGCCCGGGAGCAGTTCTTC.

The table lists this clone with a few counts. The genes are TRBV5-4 and TRBJ1-1, with D uncertain. TRBJ2-2 explains the end of the DNA better; the J call may be wrong. Germline V gene sequence: CDR1 SGHNT, CDR2 YYREEE (reference sequence). This CDR3 has 12 amino acids. The CDR3 sequence is CASSLDSGELFF. The CDR3 coding sequence is TGTGCCAGCAGTCTAGACTCCGGGGAGCTGTTTTTT.

This clone was found a few times. The chain employs TRBV19 and TRBJ1-1; D perhaps matches TRBD1 (5 bases). Germline V gives CDR1 LNHDA, CDR2 SQIVND (reference sequence). Trimming left V 7 bases short and J 4 bases short, with 16 bases between. The CDR3 has 14 residues. CDR3 nucleotide sequence: TGTGCCAGTAAGCGGCTGGAGGGGATCACTGAAGCTTTCTTT. Its translation is CASKRLEGITEAFF.

This chain uses TRBV15 with TRBJ1-1, with a tentative D call TRBD1 (6 bases). With 5 bases removed from V and 4 bases from J, the gap between germline ends came to 14 bases. This CDR3 has 14 amino acids. Per the germline V gene, CDR1 is LNHNV and CDR2 is YYDKDF (reference sequence). The CDR3 region is CATSPEPGVTEAFF. The CDR3 nucleotides are TGTGCCACCAGCCCAGAACCAGGGGTCACTGAAGCTTTCTTT.

A remark on this clone: Without the conserved terminal phenylalanine or tryptophan, this CDR3 likely stems from a read error. This chain connects TRBV29-1 to TRBJ1-1, with TRBD1 matching over 8 bases. CDR1 is SQVTM and CDR2 is ANQGSEA in the germline V gene. The CDR3 length is 13 residues. The CDR3 sequence is CSAEPRGQVEAFL. The CDR3 DNA is TGCAGCGCTGAACCCCGGGGACAGGTAGAAGCTTTCTTG.

This clone was observed a handful of times. The gene calls are TRBV5-1 and TRBJ1-3; 9 bases map to TRBD1. The V gene's germline CDR1 is SGHRS and CDR2 YFSETQ. Trimming removed 0 bases from V and 4 bases from J; junction bases left unmatched: 5. The length of the CDR3 is 16 residues. This CDR3 reads CASSLDTGGAGNTIYF. In DNA form, the CDR3 reads TGCGCCAGCAGCTTGGATACAGGGGGCGCGGGAAACACCATATATTTT.

The chain couples TRBV29-1 to TRBJ2-7; 9 nucleotides align to TRBD1. This CDR3 is built from 16 residues. The trim removed 0 bases at V and 2 bases at J, leaving 8 bases unmatched. Germline V gene lookup returns CDR1 SQVTM and CDR2 ANQGSEA. The CDR3 region has the DNA TGCAGCGTTGAAGACCCCGGGACAGGGCGCACCTACGAGCAGTACTTC. This translates into CSVEDPGTGRTYEQYF.

The chain recombines TRBV30 with TRBJ2-5; 8 bases match TRBD2. The trim removed 1 base at V and 5 bases at J, leaving 9 bases unmatched. Germline CDR1 GTSNPN, CDR2 SVGIG (reference sequence). The CDR3 has 15 amino acids. CDR3 sequence (DNA): TGTGCCTGGAGTGAAGGCAGCGGGAGTGGTGAGACCCAGTACTTC. Residues: CAWSEGSGSGETQYF.

The J gene is TRBJ1-1, the V gene TRBV7-6, with D uncertain. In germline, CDR1 is SGHVS, CDR2 FNYEAQ. This CDR3 comprises 15 residues. V lost 1 base to trimming and J lost 1 base, with 10 bases between them. The CDR3 nucleotides read TGTGCCAGCAGCTTAGGATACGGGGAGAACACTGAAGCTTTCTTT. Protein sequence: CASSLGYGENTEAFF.

The chain uses TRBV6-1 and TRBJ2-7; TRBD2 aligns across 14 bases. CDR1 is MNHNS and CDR2 is SASEGT in the germline V gene. The CDR3 extends over 15 amino acids. The V segment lost 6 bases and the J segment 3 bases; nucleotides outside the gene matches: 4. The CDR3: CASRGLAGENYEQYF. The CDR3 DNA reads TGTGCCAGCAGGGGACTAGCGGGAGAAAACTACGAGCAGTACTTC.

As concerns this clone: At one end the junction does not follow the germline gene, possibly because of a read error. The chain employs TRBV11-2 and TRBJ2-6; D remains unclear. The germline V gene has CDR1 SGHAT and CDR2 FQNNGV. This CDR3 comprises 12 residues. CDR3 nucleotides: TGTGCCAGCAGCTTCATCCAACTTCTTCCGTCTTTC. Translation: CASSFIQLLPSF.

The rearrangement joins TRBV9 to TRBJ1-4, with D uncertain. V was trimmed by 4 bases and J by 12 bases, leaving 10 bases between them. This CDR3 is 11 amino acids long. Germline CDR1 and CDR2: SGDLS and YYNGEE. Written as DNA, the CDR3 is TGTGCCAGCAGCTCCAGAGAGGAACTGTTTTTT. The encoded protein is CASSSREELFF.

This chain uses TRBV11-3 with TRBJ1-6; D is perhaps TRBD1 (5 bases). V gave up 3 bases and J gave up 9 bases, with 18 bases separating them. The CDR3 extends over 16 amino acids. The germline gives CDR1 SGHNT, CDR2 YENEEA. The chain's CDR3 is CASSFQVPGGSSPLHF. The CDR3 DNA reads TGTGCCAGCAGCTTTCAAGTCCCGGGGGGGAGTTCACCCCTCCACTTT.

V gene TRBV9 combines with J gene TRBJ2-1, with 14 nucleotides matching TRBD2. Germline CDR1 is SGDLS and CDR2 is YYNGEE. The CDR3 spans 16 residues. V shed 3 bases and J 8 bases; nucleotides not matched to a gene: 7. The CDR3 loop is CASSAGEGLAGDEQFF. DNA for the CDR3: TGTGCCAGCAGCGCCGGGGAGGGACTAGCGGGAGATGAGCAGTTCTTC.

The chain recombines TRBV5-1 with TRBJ2-7, with a tentative D call TRBD2 (5 bases). V lost 0 bases and J 1 base, leaving 11 bases between the germline ends. Per the germline V gene, CDR1 is SGHRS and CDR2 is YFSETQ. This CDR3 contains 15 residues. This chain's CDR3 is CASSLGLAASYEQYF. DNA for the CDR3: TGCGCCAGCAGCTTGGGGCTAGCCGCATCCTACGAGCAGTACTTC.

The J gene is TRBJ1-2, the V gene TRBV30; no clear D gene. CDR1 and CDR2 (germline): GTSNPN, SVGIG (reference sequence). V lost 0 bases and J 5 bases, leaving 10 bases between the germline ends. The CDR3 covers 13 residues. The CDR3 coding sequence is TGTGCCTGGAGTGTACACGGAGGGTATGGCTACACCTTC. Protein sequence: CAWSVHGGYGYTF.

The chain combines TRBV30 with TRBJ2-2, with a weak D call TRBD1 (5 bases). V was shortened by 0 bases and J by 1 base, with 15 bases between the two germline ends. This CDR3 contains 17 residues. Germline CDR1 is GTSNPN and CDR2 is SVGIG (reference sequence). CDR3 sequence reads: CAWSVRRVNMNTGELFF. CDR3 nucleotide sequence: TGTGCCTGGAGTGTACGCAGGGTTAATATGAACACCGGGGAGCTGTTTTTT.

V gene TRBV19 combines with J gene TRBJ1-1, with TRBD1 as a possible D gene (5 bases). The CDR3 has 14 amino acids. The germline V gene has CDR1 LNHDA and CDR2 SQIVND (reference sequence). V was shortened by 2 bases and J by 3 bases, with 10 bases between the two germline ends. CDR3 sequence (DNA): TGTGCCAGTAGTATACAGGGTTTGTACACTGAAGCTTTCTTT. This encodes CASSIQGLYTEAFF.

The CDR3 is CASSIRGAHQYGYTF. CDR3 DNA sequence: TGTGCCAGTAGTATCCGGGGGGCGCATCAATATGGCTACACCTTC. The V call is TRBV19, the J call TRBJ1-2; perhaps TRBD1 as D (6 bases). Between the trimmed V and J ends, which lost 3 bases and 5 bases, there was a span of 16 bases. CDR1 and CDR2 from the germline V gene are LNHDA and SQIVND (reference sequence). The CDR3 covers 15 residues.

The chain combines TRBV11-3 with TRBJ2-5; TRBD2 aligns across 9 bases. CDR3 size: 17 residues. Losses at the gene ends were 0 bases for V and 5 bases for J; bases not matched to a gene: 10. Germline values: CDR1 SGHNT, CDR2 YENEEA. Here the CDR3 reads CASSLEGGGGAAETQYF. The CDR3 DNA reads TGTGCCAGCAGCTTAGAGGGAGGCGGGGGGGCTGCGGAGACCCAGTACTTC.

The V and J genes are TRBV4-1 and TRBJ2-2, with D tentatively TRBD1 (6 bases). Germline loops: CDR1 MGHRA, CDR2 YSYEKL. V lost 5 bases, J lost 0 bases, and 16 bases lay in between. The CDR3 is made up of 17 amino acids. CDR3 amino acids: CASSFPRSGANTGELFF. The CDR3, as DNA: TGCGCCAGCAGCTTCCCTAGGTCAGGGGCGAACACCGGGGAGCTGTTTTTT.

CDR3 protein: CASSPRLAGYNEQFF. The CDR3 DNA follows: TGCGCCAGCAGCCCCCGACTAGCGGGGTACAATGAGCAGTTCTTC. This chain links TRBV5-1 with TRBJ2-1, with 11 positions matching TRBD2. CDR1 is SGHRS and CDR2 is YFSETQ in the germline V gene. Germline trimming cut 4 bases from V and 4 bases from J; bases unmatched to any gene: 4. The CDR3 spans 15 residues.

A few counts support this clone. V gene TRBV2 combines with J gene TRBJ1-5, with TRBD1 matching over 8 bases. The length of the CDR3 is 14 residues. The trim removed 7 bases at V and 5 bases at J, leaving 7 bases unmatched. Per germline, CDR1 SNHLY and CDR2 FYNNEI. This chain's CDR3 is CASTKEQGDQPQHF. The DNA for the CDR3 is TGTGCCAGCACTAAGGAACAGGGGGATCAGCCCCAGCATTTT. The full variable domain, completed using reference TRBV2 and TRBJ1-5, is EPEVTQTPSHQVTQMGQEVILRCVPISNHLYFYWYRQILGQKVEFLVSFYNNEISEKSEIFDDQFSVERPDGSNFTLKIRSTKLEDSAMYFCASTKEQGDQPQHFGDGTRLSIL.